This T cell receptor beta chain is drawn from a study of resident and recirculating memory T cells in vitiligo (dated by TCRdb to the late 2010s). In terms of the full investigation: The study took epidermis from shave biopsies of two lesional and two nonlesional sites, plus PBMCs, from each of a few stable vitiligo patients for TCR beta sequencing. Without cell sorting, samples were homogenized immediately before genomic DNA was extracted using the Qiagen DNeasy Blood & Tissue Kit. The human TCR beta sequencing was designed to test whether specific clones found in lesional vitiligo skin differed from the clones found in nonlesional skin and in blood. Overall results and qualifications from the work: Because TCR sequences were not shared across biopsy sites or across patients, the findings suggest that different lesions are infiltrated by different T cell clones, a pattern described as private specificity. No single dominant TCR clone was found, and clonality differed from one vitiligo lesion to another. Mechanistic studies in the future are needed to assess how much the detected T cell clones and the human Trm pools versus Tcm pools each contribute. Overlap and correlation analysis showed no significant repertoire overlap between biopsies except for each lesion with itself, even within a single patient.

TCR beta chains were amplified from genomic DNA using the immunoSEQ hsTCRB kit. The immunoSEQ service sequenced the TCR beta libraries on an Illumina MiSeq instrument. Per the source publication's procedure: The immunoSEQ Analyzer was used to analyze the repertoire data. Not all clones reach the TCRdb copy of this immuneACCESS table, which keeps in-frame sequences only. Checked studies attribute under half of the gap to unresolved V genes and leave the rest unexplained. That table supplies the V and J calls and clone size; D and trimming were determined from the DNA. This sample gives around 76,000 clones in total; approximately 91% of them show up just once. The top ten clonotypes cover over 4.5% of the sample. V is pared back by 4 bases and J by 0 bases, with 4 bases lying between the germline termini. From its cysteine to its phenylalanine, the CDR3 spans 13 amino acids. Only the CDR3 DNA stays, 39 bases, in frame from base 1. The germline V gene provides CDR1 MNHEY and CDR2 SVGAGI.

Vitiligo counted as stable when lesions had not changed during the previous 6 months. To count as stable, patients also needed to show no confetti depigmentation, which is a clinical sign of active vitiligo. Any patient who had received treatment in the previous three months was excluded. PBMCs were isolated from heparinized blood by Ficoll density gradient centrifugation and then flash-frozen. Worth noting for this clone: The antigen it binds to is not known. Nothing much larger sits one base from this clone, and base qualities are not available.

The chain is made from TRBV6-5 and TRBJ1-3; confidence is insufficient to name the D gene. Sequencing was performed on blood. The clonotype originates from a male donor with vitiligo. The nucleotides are TGTGCCAGCAGTTCCAACTCTGGAAACACCATATATTTT. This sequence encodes CASSSNSGNTIYF.